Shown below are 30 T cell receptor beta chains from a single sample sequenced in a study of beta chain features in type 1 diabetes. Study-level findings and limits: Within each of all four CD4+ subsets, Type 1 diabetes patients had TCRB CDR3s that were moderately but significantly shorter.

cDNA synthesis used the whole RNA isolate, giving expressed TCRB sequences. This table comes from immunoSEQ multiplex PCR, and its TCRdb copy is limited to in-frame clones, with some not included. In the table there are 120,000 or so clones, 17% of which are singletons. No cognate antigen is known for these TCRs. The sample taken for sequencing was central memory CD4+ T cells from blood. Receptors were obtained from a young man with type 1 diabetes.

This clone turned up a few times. The CDR3 loop reads CASSVVPTAYEQYF. DNA for the CDR3: TGTGCCAGCAGCGTAGTGCCGACAGCCTACGAGCAGTACTTC. This chain links TRBV9 with TRBJ2-7, with TRBD1 as a possible D gene (5 bases). V lost 0 bases, J lost 2 bases, and 9 bases lay in between. This CDR3 contains 14 residues. Germline CDR1 is SGDLS and CDR2 is YYNGEE.

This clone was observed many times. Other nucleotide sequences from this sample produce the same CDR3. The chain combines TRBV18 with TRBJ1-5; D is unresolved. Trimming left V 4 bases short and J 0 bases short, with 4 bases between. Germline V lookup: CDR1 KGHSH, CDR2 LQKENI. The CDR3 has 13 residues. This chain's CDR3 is CASSLGSNQPQHF. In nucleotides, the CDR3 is TGTGCCAGCTCACTTGGTAGCAATCAGCCCCAGCATTTT.

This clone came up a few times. The DNA of the CDR3 is TGCAGTGCTACGGGGGGGGAGACCCAGTACTTC. It codes for CSATGGETQYF. The chain combines TRBV20-1 with TRBJ2-5; 8 nucleotides line up with TRBD2. CDR1 and CDR2 from the germline V gene are DFQATT and SNEGSKA (reference sequence). Germline trimming cut 4 bases from V and 5 bases from J; bases unmatched to any gene: 0. CDR3 length equals 11 residues.

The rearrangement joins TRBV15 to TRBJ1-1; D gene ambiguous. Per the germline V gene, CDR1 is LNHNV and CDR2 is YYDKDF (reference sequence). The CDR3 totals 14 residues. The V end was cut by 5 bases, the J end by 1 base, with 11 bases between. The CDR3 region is CATSSLGRNTEAFF. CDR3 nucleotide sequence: TGTGCCACCAGCTCACTAGGGAGGAACACTGAAGCTTTCTTT.

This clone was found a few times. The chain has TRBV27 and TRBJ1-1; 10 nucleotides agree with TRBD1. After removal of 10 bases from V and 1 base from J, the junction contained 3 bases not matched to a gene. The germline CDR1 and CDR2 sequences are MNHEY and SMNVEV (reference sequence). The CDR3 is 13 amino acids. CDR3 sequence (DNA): TGTGCCACCAGGACAGGGGGGAACACTGAAGCTTTCTTT. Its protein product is CATRTGGNTEAFF.

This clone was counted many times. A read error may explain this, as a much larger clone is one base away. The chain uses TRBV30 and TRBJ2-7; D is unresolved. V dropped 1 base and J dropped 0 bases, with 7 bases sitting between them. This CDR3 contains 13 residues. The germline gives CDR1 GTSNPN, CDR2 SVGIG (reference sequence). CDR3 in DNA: TGTGCCTGGAGTGGGGCCGTCTCCTACGAGCAGTACTTC. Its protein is CAWSGAVSYEQYF. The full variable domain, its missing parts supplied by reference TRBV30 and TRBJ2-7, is SQTIHQWPATLVQPVGSPLSLECTVEGTSNPNLYWYRQAAGRGLQLLFYSVGIGQISSEVPQNLSASRPQDRQFILSSKKLLLSDSGFYLCAWSGAVSYEQYFGPGTRLTVT.

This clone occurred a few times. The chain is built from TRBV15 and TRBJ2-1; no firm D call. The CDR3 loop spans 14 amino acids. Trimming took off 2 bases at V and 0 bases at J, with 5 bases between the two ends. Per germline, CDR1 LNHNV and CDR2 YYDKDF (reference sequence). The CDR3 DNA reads TGTGCCACCAGCAGACAGAACTCCTACAATGAGCAGTTCTTC. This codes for CATSRQNSYNEQFF.

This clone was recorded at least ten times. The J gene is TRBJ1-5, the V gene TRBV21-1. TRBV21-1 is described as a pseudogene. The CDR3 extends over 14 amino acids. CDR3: CASSMGLTNQPQHF. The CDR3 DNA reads TGTGCCAGCAGCATGGGACTGACAAATCAGCCCCAGCATTTT.

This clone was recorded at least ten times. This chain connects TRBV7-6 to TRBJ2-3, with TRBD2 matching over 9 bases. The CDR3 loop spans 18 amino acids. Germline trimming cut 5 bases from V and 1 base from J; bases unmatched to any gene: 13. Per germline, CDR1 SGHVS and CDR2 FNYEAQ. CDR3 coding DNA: TGTGCCAGCAGCCCGAGGATTCCGGTAGCGGGGGGCACAGATACGCAGTATTTT. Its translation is CASSPRIPVAGGTDTQYF.

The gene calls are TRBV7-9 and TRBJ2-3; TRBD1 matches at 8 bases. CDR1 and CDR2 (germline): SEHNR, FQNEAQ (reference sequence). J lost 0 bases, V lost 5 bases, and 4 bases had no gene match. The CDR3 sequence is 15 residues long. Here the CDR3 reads CASSPQGVSTDTQYF. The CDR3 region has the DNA TGTGCCAGCAGCCCACAGGGGGTTAGCACAGATACGCAGTATTTT. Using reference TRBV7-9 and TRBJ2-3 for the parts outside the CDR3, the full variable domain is DTGVSQNPRHKITKRGQNVTFRCDPISEHNRLYWYRQTLGQGPEFLTYFQNEAQLEKSRLLSDRFSAERPKGSFSTLEIQRTEQGDSAMYLCASSPQGVSTDTQYFGPGTRLTVL.

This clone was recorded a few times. CDR3 nucleotide sequence: TGTGCCAGCAGCTTAATGGGGGGAGGTAACACTGAAGCTTTCTTT. This sequence encodes CASSLMGGGNTEAFF. The chain has TRBV7-2 and TRBJ1-1; TRBD1 is a possible D gene (5 bases). This CDR3 spans 15 amino acids. Germline CDR1 is SGHTA and CDR2 is FQGNSA. V was trimmed by 2 bases and J by 2 bases, leaving 12 bases between them.

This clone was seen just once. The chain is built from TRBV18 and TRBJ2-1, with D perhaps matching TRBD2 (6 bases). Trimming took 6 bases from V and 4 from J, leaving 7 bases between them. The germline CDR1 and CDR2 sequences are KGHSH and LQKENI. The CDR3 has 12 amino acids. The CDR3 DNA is TGTGCCAGCTCGGCGGGGTACAATGAGCAGTTCTTC. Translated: CASSAGYNEQFF.

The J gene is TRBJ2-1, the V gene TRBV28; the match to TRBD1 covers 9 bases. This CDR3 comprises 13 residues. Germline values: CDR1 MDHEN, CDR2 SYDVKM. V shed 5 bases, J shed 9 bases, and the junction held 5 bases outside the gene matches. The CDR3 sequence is CASSRTGASEQFF. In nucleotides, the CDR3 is TGTGCCAGCAGTCGGACAGGGGCTAGTGAGCAGTTCTTC.

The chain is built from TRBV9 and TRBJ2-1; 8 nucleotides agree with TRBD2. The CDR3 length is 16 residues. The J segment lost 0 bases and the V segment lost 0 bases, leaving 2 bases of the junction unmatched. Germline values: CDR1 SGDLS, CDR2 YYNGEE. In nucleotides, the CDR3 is TGTGCCAGCAGCGTAGCTAGCGGGCTCTCCTACAATGAGCAGTTCTTC. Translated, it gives CASSVASGLSYNEQFF. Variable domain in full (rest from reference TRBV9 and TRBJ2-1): DSGVTQTPKHLITATGQRVTLRCSPRSGDLSVYWYQQSLDQGLQFLIQYYNGEERAKGNILERFSAQQFPDLHSELNLSSLELGDSALYFCASSVASGLSYNEQFFGPGTRLTVL.

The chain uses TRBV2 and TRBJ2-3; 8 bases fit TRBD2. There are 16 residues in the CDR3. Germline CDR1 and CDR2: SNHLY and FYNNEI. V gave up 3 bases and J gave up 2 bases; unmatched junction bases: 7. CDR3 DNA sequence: TGTGCCAGCAGTGAGGTGGCGGGGGGACACACAGATACGCAGTATTTT. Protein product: CASSEVAGGHTDTQYF.

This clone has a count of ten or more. This chain's CDR3 is CASSLASGVRDTQYF. The CDR3 nucleotides are TGTGCCAGCAGCTTAGCTTCGGGTGTTAGGGATACGCAGTATTTT. This sequence joins TRBV7-2 and TRBJ2-3, with D hard to call. Trimming took off 0 bases at V and 6 bases at J, with 13 bases between the two ends. In germline, CDR1 is SGHTA, CDR2 FQGNSA. The CDR3 is 15 residues long.

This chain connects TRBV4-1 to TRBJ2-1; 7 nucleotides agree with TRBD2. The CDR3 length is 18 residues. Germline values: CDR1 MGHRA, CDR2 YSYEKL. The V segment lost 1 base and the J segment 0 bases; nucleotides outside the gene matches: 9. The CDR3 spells CASSQVFHQRGSYNEQFF. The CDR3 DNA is TGCGCCAGCAGCCAAGTCTTCCACCAGCGGGGCTCCTACAATGAGCAGTTCTTC.

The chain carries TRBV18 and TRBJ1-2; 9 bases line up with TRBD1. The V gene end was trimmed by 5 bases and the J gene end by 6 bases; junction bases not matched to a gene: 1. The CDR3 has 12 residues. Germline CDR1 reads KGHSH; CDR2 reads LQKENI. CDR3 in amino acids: CASSGQGNGYTF. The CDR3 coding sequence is TGTGCCAGCTCAGGACAGGGGAATGGCTACACCTTC.

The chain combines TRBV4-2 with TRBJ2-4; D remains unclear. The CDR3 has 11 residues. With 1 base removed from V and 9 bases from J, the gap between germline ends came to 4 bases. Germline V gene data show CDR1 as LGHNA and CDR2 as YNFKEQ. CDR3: CASSQGAIQYF. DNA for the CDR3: TGTGCCAGCAGCCAAGGAGCCATTCAGTACTTC.

In nucleotides, the CDR3 is TGCAGCGCCAGGACAGGGGCTAACTATGGCTACACCTTC. It encodes CSARTGANYGYTF. V gene TRBV29-1 combines with J gene TRBJ1-2, with TRBD1 identical over 9 bases. The CDR3 loop spans 13 amino acids. Germline V CDR1 and CDR2: SQVTM, ANQGSEA. The V segment lost 7 bases and the J segment 0 bases; nucleotides outside the gene matches: 3.

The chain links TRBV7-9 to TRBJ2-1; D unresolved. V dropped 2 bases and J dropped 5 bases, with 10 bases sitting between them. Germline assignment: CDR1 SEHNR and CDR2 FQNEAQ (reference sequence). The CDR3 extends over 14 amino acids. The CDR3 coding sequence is TGTGCCAGCAGCTTACGGGCAGGAGACAATGAGCAGTTCTTC. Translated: CASSLRAGDNEQFF.

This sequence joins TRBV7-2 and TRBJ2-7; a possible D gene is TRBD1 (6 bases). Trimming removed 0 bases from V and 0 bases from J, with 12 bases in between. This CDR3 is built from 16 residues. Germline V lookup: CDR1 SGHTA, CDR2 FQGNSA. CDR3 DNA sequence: TGTGCCAGCAGCTTAGCATCCGCAGGGGCCTCCTACGAGCAGTACTTC. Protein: CASSLASAGASYEQYF.

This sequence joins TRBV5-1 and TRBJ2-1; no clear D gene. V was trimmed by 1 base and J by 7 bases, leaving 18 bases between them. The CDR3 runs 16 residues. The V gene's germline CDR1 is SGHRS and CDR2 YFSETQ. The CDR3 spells CASSLTAAISWNEQFF. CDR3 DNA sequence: TGCGCCAGCAGCTTGACTGCGGCGATATCGTGGAATGAGCAGTTCTTC.

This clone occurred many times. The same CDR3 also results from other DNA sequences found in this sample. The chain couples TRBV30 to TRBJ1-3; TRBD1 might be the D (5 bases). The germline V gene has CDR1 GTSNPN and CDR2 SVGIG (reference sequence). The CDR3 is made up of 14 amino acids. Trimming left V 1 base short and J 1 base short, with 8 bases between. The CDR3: CAWSGGFSGNTIYF. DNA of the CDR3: TGTGCCTGGAGTGGGGGCTTTTCTGGAAACACCATATATTTT.

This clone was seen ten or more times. CDR3 in amino acids: CATRLEEGSYEQYF. For the CDR3, the DNA is TGTGCCACACGACTGGAGGAGGGATCCTACGAGCAGTACTTC. The chain joins TRBV6-5 to TRBJ2-7; D perhaps matches TRBD2 (6 bases). The CDR3 is 14 amino acids. The V end lost 10 bases, the J end lost 1 base, and 17 bases lay between the germline ends. CDR1 and CDR2 from the germline V gene are MNHEY and SVGAGI.

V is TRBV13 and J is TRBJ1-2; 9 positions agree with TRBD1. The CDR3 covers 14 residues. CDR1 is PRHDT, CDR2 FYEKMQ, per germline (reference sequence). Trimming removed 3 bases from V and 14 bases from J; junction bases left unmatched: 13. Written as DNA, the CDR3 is TGTGCCAGCAGCTTTGGACATACCGGGACAGGGTATACCTTC. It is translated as CASSFGHTGTGYTF.

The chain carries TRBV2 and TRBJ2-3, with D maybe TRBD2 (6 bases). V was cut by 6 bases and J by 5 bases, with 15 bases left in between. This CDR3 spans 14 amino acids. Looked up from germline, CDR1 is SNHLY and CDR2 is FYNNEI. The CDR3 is CASRGLPEGDTQYF. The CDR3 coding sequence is TGTGCCAGCAGGGGGCTCCCGGAGGGAGATACGCAGTATTTT.

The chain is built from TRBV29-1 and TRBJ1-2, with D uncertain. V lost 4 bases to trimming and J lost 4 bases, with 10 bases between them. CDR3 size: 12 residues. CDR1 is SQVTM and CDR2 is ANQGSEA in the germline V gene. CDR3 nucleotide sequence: TGCAGCGTTGCCTACGGAACCTATGGCTACACCTTC. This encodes CSVAYGTYGYTF.

CDR3 residues: CARDRKTYGYTF. The CDR3 nucleotides are TGTGCTCGGGACCGCAAAACCTATGGCTACACCTTC. This chain links TRBV30 with TRBJ1-2; perhaps TRBD1 as D (5 bases). The germline CDR1 and CDR2 sequences are GTSNPN and SVGIG (reference sequence). This CDR3 has 12 amino acids.

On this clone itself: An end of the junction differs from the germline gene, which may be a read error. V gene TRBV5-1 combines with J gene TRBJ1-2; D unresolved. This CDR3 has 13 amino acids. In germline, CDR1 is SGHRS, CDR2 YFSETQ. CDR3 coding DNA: TGTGCCAGCAGCTTGGAACGCAGCTATGGCTACACCTTC. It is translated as CASSLERSYGYTF.